This T cell receptor beta chain was captured by sequencing in a study of cytomegalovirus exposure and HLA in healthy donors. As concerns this clone: The antigen is not known.

General study results and limits: The records held CMV serostatus as the only immune exposure information. 164 TCR beta chains were listed as cytomegalovirus-associated. Under in vitro conditions, three CMV-associated chains were confirmed as specific for CMV antigens.

The PCR ran on 60 Vbeta and 13 Jbeta primers. Sequencing was performed with immunoSEQ multiplex PCR; in TCRdb, only in-frame clones are kept and a portion is missing. The sample has some 65,000 clones, roughly two thirds seen once; the top ten hold 2.8%. V was cut by 0 bases and J by 2 bases, with 10 bases left in between. The length of the CDR3 is 15 residues. Germline CDR1 and CDR2: SGHNT and YYREEE (reference sequence). The sequence was collected from a man aged 25 to 40 in good health and CMV-seronegative. The sequenced material came from PBMCs. The genes are TRBV5-4 and TRBJ2-3, with D possibly matching TRBD2 (6 bases). In DNA, the CDR3 is TGTGCCAGCAGCTTGGTGGGGGGACTCACAGATACGCAGTATTTT. Translating it yields CASSLVGGLTDTQYF.